Sequencing of this T cell receptor beta chain was carried out in a study of blood T cell repertoires in COVID-19. At the level of the study: Spain, Italy and the United States supplied samples that represented acute and convalescent COVID-19. T cells, B-cell-depleted T cells, or PBMCs provided the cDNA or gDNA that served as material.

Authors' methods: Amplifying reference gene primers gave estimates of nucleated cell counts. TCRdb keeps only in-frame clones here, not all; method: immunoSEQ multiplex PCR. V and J calls and clone size are given by that table; D and trimming were obtained from the DNA. The repertoire holds roughly 190,000 clones, with over 75% as singletons. Germline V lookup: CDR1 LNHDA, CDR2 SQIVND (reference sequence). This CDR3 has 15 residues. The V gene end was trimmed by 1 base and the J gene end by 9 bases; junction bases not matched to a gene: 6. This clone showed up just once. This sequence joins TRBV19 and TRBJ2-1; 10 nucleotides match TRBD2. The TCR comes from a middle-aged man with acute or convalescent COVID-19. The sequencing sample was made of peripheral blood. The DNA of the CDR3 is TGTGCCAGTAGTATAGCCTTAGCGGGAGGTAGTGAGCAGTTCTTC. Protein: CASSIALAGGSEQFF.